The sequence of this T cell receptor beta chain was determined in a study of tumor and adjacent non-tumor tissue in lung cancer. Turning to the study itself: Each sample yielded 3.5 million to 4.5 million productive TCRbeta reads on average. General study findings and limits: Significantly higher TCR diversity was found in tumor than normal lung.

TCRbeta libraries were built with three rounds of nested PCR, modified from ARM-PCR. Via MiXCR, TCRdb re-called the multiplex PCR reads, giving one row per CDR3 protein. The table lists approximately 100,000 distinct CDR3 sequences, around three fifths of them singletons. The template was RNA from unsorted bulk tissue. Distant lung tissue was collected more than 3 cm away from the tumor edge. Newly diagnosed lung cancer patients had thoracic surgery in China, August–late 2014, without prior chemotherapy. Worth noting for this clonotype: Its antigen is still unknown. No conserved phenylalanine or tryptophan is present at the end of the CDR3, so a read error is the likely explanation.

Deletions cut 7 bases from V and 9 bases from J, with 12 bases between. The germline CDR1 and CDR2 sequences are SQVTM and ANQGSEA. This CDR3 is built from 11 residues. The chain couples TRBV29-1 to TRBJ2-2; D is ambiguous. The origin of this receptor is a man aged 25-45 years with non-small cell lung cancer. Specimen: distant non-tumor lung tissue. CDR3 DNA sequence: TGCAGCGCTAGTGTCGCCCGGGAGCTGTTTTAT. Its protein is CSASVARELFY.